Listed below are T cell receptor beta chains from one sample, sequenced in a study of blood T cell repertoires in COVID-19. Using immunoSEQ multiplex PCR, the repertoire was profiled, and TCRdb retains in-frame clones only, with some absent. The sample comprises 310,000 or so clones, around nine tenths of which are singletons, and roughly 1.3% rests with the top ten. Material: peripheral blood. Every receptor here comes from a man between 65 and 85 years old with acute or convalescent COVID-19. Each CDR3 is given with its conserved first and last residue. Each record gives: CDR3 protein, CDR3 DNA, CDR3 length, J gene, D gene, V gene, clone size. D genes are given only for firm matches. Size tells how often a clone was seen (once, few, many) or the class of an expanded clone, and some rows leave it out.

CDR3aa: CASSTRVSTDTQYF
CDR3nt: TGTGCCAGCAGCACACGGGTGAGCACAGATACGCAGTATTTT
len: 14
j_gene: TRBJ2-3
d_gene: NA
v_gene: TRBV3-1/TRBV3-2
abundance: NA

CDR3aa: CASSPDRNSYEQYF
CDR3nt: TGTGCCAGCTCACCGGACAGGAACTCCTACGAGCAGTACTTC
len: 14
j_gene: TRBJ2-7
d_gene: TRBD1
v_gene: TRBV18
abundance: few

CDR3aa: CASSRIAGGYNEQFF
CDR3nt: TGTGCCAGCAGCCGGATAGCGGGGGGCTACAATGAGCAGTTCTTC
len: 15
j_gene: TRBJ2-1
d_gene: TRBD2
v_gene: TRBV7-2
abundance: NA

CDR3aa: CASRRTGRNSPLHF
CDR3nt: TGTGCCAGCAGGAGGACAGGGCGCAATTCACCCCTCCACTTT
len: 14
j_gene: TRBJ1-6
d_gene: TRBD1
v_gene: TRBV7-9
abundance: once

CDR3aa: CASSPGLNYGYTF
CDR3nt: TGTGCCAGCTCACCAGGACTGAACTATGGCTACACCTTC
len: 13
j_gene: TRBJ1-2
d_gene: NA
v_gene: TRBV18
abundance: NA

CDR3aa: CASDTIMNTEAFF
CDR3nt: TGTGCCAGCGACACGATTATGAACACTGAAGCTTTCTTT
len: 13
j_gene: TRBJ1-1
d_gene: NA
v_gene: TRBV2
abundance: NA

CDR3aa: CASGTAYEQYF
CDR3nt: TGTGCCAGTGGGACAGCCTACGAGCAGTACTTC
len: 11
j_gene: TRBJ2-7
d_gene: TRBD1
v_gene: TRBV24-1
abundance: NA

CDR3aa: CASSPRGEVWGYTF
CDR3nt: TGTGCCAGCAGCCCCAGGGGTGAAGTGTGGGGCTACACCTTC
len: 14
j_gene: TRBJ1-2
d_gene: NA
v_gene: TRBV11-2
abundance: NA

CDR3aa: CASSSWEGQDEQFF
CDR3nt: TGTGCCAGCAGCTCGTGGGAGGGTCAGGATGAGCAGTTCTTC
len: 14
j_gene: TRBJ2-1
d_gene: TRBD2
v_gene: TRBV9
abundance: NA

CDR3aa: CASSDRANQPQHF
CDR3nt: TGTGCCAGCAGTGACAGGGCTAATCAGCCCCAGCATTTT
len: 13
j_gene: TRBJ1-5
d_gene: NA
v_gene: TRBV6-1
abundance: medium-sized

CDR3aa: CASSDASVSARQPQHF
CDR3nt: TGTGCCAGTAGTGATGCCAGCGTCTCCGCGAGACAGCCCCAGCATTTT
len: 16
j_gene: TRBJ1-5
d_gene: NA
v_gene: TRBV19
abundance: NA

CDR3aa: CASSLDGDYYNEQFF
CDR3nt: TGTGCCAGCAGCTTGGATGGAGACTACTACAATGAGCAGTTCTTC
len: 15
j_gene: TRBJ2-1
d_gene: NA
v_gene: TRBV9
abundance: NA

CDR3aa: CASSLEGGNSYNEQFF
CDR3nt: TGTGCCAGCAGCTTGGAAGGGGGCAACTCCTACAATGAGCAGTTCTTC
len: 16
j_gene: TRBJ2-1
d_gene: TRBD1
v_gene: TRBV5-8
abundance: NA

CDR3aa: CASSTGQANYGYTF
CDR3nt: TGTGCCAGCAGTACGGGACAGGCTAACTATGGCTACACCTTC
len: 14
j_gene: TRBJ1-2
d_gene: TRBD1
v_gene: TRBV28
abundance: few

CDR3aa: CASSTSGLAAQYF
CDR3nt: NA
len: 13
j_gene: TRBJ2-3
d_gene: NA
v_gene: TRBV6-4
abundance: NA

CDR3aa: CASRRRETQETQYF
CDR3nt: TGTGCCAGTAGGCGGCGGGAGACCCAAGAGACCCAGTACTTC
len: 14
j_gene: TRBJ2-5
d_gene: TRBD2
v_gene: TRBV19
abundance: NA

CDR3aa: CASSSTGYSNQPQHF
CDR3nt: TGTGCCAGCAGTTCAACGGGGTATAGCAATCAGCCCCAGCATTTT
len: 15
j_gene: TRBJ1-5
d_gene: NA
v_gene: TRBV6-5
abundance: NA

CDR3aa: CASSRRATGDNSPLHF
CDR3nt: TGTGCCAGCAGTCGACGAGCGACAGGGGATAATTCACCCCTCCACTTT
len: 16
j_gene: TRBJ1-6
d_gene: TRBD1
v_gene: TRBV6-6
abundance: NA

CDR3aa: CASRSEGSGRAAEQYF
CDR3nt: TGTGCCAGTAGGTCGGAGGGGAGCGGGAGGGCCGCAGAGCAGTACTTC
len: 16
j_gene: TRBJ2-7
d_gene: TRBD2
v_gene: TRBV19
abundance: NA

CDR3aa: CASSLLGLAGVNPQDTQYF
CDR3nt: TGTGCCAGCAGCTTATTGGGACTAGCGGGAGTGAACCCTCAAGATACGCAGTATTTT
len: 19
j_gene: TRBJ2-3
d_gene: TRBD2
v_gene: TRBV7-6
abundance: NA

CDR3aa: CASSQGTGAGGYTF
CDR3nt: TGTGCCAGCAGCCAAGGGACAGGGGCGGGGGGCTACACCTTC
len: 14
j_gene: TRBJ1-2
d_gene: TRBD1
v_gene: TRBV3-1/TRBV3-2
abundance: NA

CDR3aa: CAWSPGDSNQPQHF
CDR3nt: TGTGCCTGGAGTCCAGGGGATAGCAATCAGCCCCAGCATTTT
len: 14
j_gene: TRBJ1-5
d_gene: NA
v_gene: TRBV30
abundance: few

CDR3aa: CATRSSGGTDTQYF
CDR3nt: TGTGCCACCCGTTCTAGCGGGGGCACAGATACGCAGTATTTT
len: 14
j_gene: TRBJ2-3
d_gene: TRBD2
v_gene: TRBV15
abundance: NA

CDR3aa: CASSASGRQNTGELFF
CDR3nt: TGTGCCAGCAGCGCCTCAGGTAGGCAGAACACCGGGGAGCTGTTTTTT
len: 16
j_gene: TRBJ2-2
d_gene: NA
v_gene: TRBV7-2
abundance: NA

CDR3aa: CAGSQGLAVEQYF
CDR3nt: TGTGCCGGATCCCAGGGGCTCGCAGTCGAGCAGTACTTC
len: 13
j_gene: TRBJ2-7
d_gene: NA
v_gene: TRBV30
abundance: NA

CDR3aa: CASSPYSGPTGELFF
CDR3nt: TGTGCCAGCAGTCCTTATAGCGGACCCACCGGGGAGCTGTTTTTT
len: 15
j_gene: TRBJ2-2
d_gene: NA
v_gene: TRBV14
abundance: NA

CDR3aa: CASSYARPNTGELFF
CDR3nt: TGTGCCAGCAGTTATGCCAGGCCGAACACCGGGGAGCTGTTTTTT
len: 15
j_gene: TRBJ2-2
d_gene: NA
v_gene: TRBV6-5
abundance: NA

CDR3aa: CASSFAGARGDTQYF
CDR3nt: TGTGCCAGCAGCTTCGCGGGGGCCCGGGGGGATACGCAGTATTTT
len: 15
j_gene: TRBJ2-3
d_gene: NA
v_gene: TRBV7-9
abundance: NA

CDR3aa: CASCPQGRDNQPQHF
CDR3nt: TGTGCCAGCTGCCCCCAGGGGCGCGACAATCAGCCCCAGCATTTT
len: 15
j_gene: TRBJ1-5
d_gene: NA
v_gene: TRBV28
abundance: NA

CDR3aa: CASSLGQGAGKETQYF
CDR3nt: TGCGCCAGCAGCTTGGGACAGGGGGCAGGAAAAGAGACCCAGTACTTC
len: 16
j_gene: TRBJ2-5
d_gene: TRBD1
v_gene: TRBV5-1
abundance: NA

CDR3aa: CASTPRDRALGEQFF
CDR3nt: TGTGCCAGTACCCCACGGGACAGGGCCTTAGGTGAGCAGTTCTTC
len: 15
j_gene: TRBJ2-1
d_gene: TRBD1
v_gene: TRBV19
abundance: NA

CDR3aa: CASSLPGETTDTQYF
CDR3nt: TGTGCCAGCAGCTTACCAGGGGAGACGACAGATACGCAGTATTTT
len: 15
j_gene: TRBJ2-3
d_gene: NA
v_gene: TRBV11-2
abundance: NA

CDR3aa: CASSQWTSGGLYEQYF
CDR3nt: TGTGCCAGCAGCCAATGGACTAGCGGGGGGCTCTACGAGCAGTACTTC
len: 16
j_gene: TRBJ2-7
d_gene: TRBD2
v_gene: TRBV5-5
abundance: NA

CDR3aa: CASSYPGLAGGTKQYF
CDR3nt: TGTGCCAGCAGTTACCCCGGGCTAGCGGGAGGGACTAAGCAGTACTTC
len: 16
j_gene: TRBJ2-7
d_gene: TRBD2
v_gene: TRBV28
abundance: NA

CDR3aa: CATSDSRDLAGYTF
CDR3nt: TGTGCCACCAGTGACTCTCGGGACTTAGCTGGCTACACCTTC
len: 14
j_gene: TRBJ1-2
d_gene: NA
v_gene: TRBV24-1
abundance: NA

CDR3aa: CASSQDMTSGRANEQFF
CDR3nt: TGCGCCAGCAGCCAAGATATGACTAGCGGGAGGGCCAATGAGCAGTTCTTC
len: 17
j_gene: TRBJ2-1
d_gene: TRBD2
v_gene: TRBV4-3
abundance: NA

CDR3aa: CASSPGLAETYNEQFF
CDR3nt: TGTGCCAGCAGCCCCGGACTAGCGGAAACTTACAATGAGCAGTTCTTC
len: 16
j_gene: TRBJ2-1
d_gene: TRBD2
v_gene: TRBV7-9
abundance: NA

CDR3aa: CASSGTENTEAFF
CDR3nt: TGTGCCAGCTCAGGGACAGAGAACACTGAAGCTTTCTTT
len: 13
j_gene: TRBJ1-1
d_gene: TRBD1
v_gene: TRBV18
abundance: NA

CDR3aa: CASSPGQGYNEQFF
CDR3nt: TGCGCCAGCAGCCCAGGACAGGGGTACAATGAGCAGTTCTTC
len: 14
j_gene: TRBJ2-1
d_gene: TRBD1
v_gene: TRBV5-1
abundance: NA

CDR3aa: CASSQGQGWGYTF
CDR3nt: TGTGCCAGCAGCCAGGGACAGGGCTGGGGCTACACCTTC
len: 13
j_gene: TRBJ1-2
d_gene: TRBD1
v_gene: TRBV3-1/TRBV3-2
abundance: NA

CDR3aa: CSVEDWTLKAGAQYF
CDR3nt: TGCAGCGTTGAAGACTGGACACTCAAGGCGGGGGCCCAGTACTTC
len: 15
j_gene: TRBJ2-5
d_gene: TRBD2
v_gene: TRBV29-1
abundance: NA

CDR3aa: CASTRGQGRAGELFF
CDR3nt: TGTGCCAGTACTCGGGGACAGGGAAGGGCCGGGGAGCTGTTTTTT
len: 15
j_gene: TRBJ2-2
d_gene: TRBD1
v_gene: TRBV19
abundance: NA

CDR3aa: CASSERGRGLGYTF
CDR3nt: TGTGCCAGCAGCGAGAGGGGCAGGGGGCTCGGCTACACCTTC
len: 14
j_gene: TRBJ1-2
d_gene: TRBD1
v_gene: TRBV7-9
abundance: NA

CDR3aa: CASGGANDEKLFF
CDR3nt: TGTGCCAGCGGGGGCGCGAATGATGAAAAACTGTTTTTT
len: 13
j_gene: TRBJ1-4
d_gene: NA
v_gene: TRBV7-2
abundance: NA

CDR3aa: CASSLGQTYTGELFF
CDR3nt: TGCGCCAGCAGCTTGGGACAGACATACACCGGGGAGCTGTTTTTT
len: 15
j_gene: TRBJ2-2
d_gene: NA
v_gene: TRBV5-1
abundance: NA